This T cell receptor (beta chain) was captured by sequencing in a study of T cell responses to AZD1222 COVID-19 vaccine. Germline loops: CDR1 LGHDT, CDR2 YNNKEL (reference sequence). The CDR3 extends over 15 amino acids. V lost 1 base, J lost 2 bases, and 11 bases lay in between. Study-level findings and limits: Only a handful of people who got AZD1222 tested seropositive at baseline. Rises in breadth and depth of Spike-specific TCRs came after two AZD1222 doses. Spike regions recognized by vaccine-associated CD4 TCRs spanned the protein, led by 160-218 and 743-854.

Note on this clone: What it binds is unknown.

Only in-frame clones appear in the TCRdb table, and some are missing; sequencing was by immunoSEQ multiplex PCR. The data show roughly 77,000 clones, about 90% seen once. The sample in question was peripheral blood, obtained on day 0 of MenACWY control vaccination. The TCR was taken from an adult in good health. The chain employs TRBV3-1 (or the pseudogene TRBV3-2) and TRBJ1-2; D gene ambiguous. CDR3 loop: CASSQGRLGNYGYTF. CDR3 in DNA: TGTGCCAGCAGCCAAGGTCGTTTGGGGAACTATGGCTACACCTTC.